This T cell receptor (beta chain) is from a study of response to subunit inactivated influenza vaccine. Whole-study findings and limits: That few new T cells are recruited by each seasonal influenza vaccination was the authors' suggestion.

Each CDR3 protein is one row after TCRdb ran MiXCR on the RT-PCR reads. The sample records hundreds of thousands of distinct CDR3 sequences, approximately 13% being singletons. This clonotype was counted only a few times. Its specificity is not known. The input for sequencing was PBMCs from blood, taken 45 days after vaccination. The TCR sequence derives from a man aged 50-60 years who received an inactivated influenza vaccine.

The CDR3 sequence is CASSLGSGLADTDTQYF. The DNA of the CDR3 is TGTGCCAGCAGCTTAGGTTCCGGACTAGCAGACACAGATACGCAGTATTTT. The chain joins TRBV7-3 to TRBJ2-3; 8 nucleotides align to TRBD2. The germline CDR1 and CDR2 sequences are SGHTA and FQGTGA. The CDR3 runs to 17 residues. V lost 2 bases to trimming and J lost 2 bases; unmatched junction nucleotides: 9.